This entry is about one T cell receptor (beta chain). Its antigen is not known. PCR employed 60 Vbeta and 13 Jbeta primers. Sequenced by immunoSEQ multiplex PCR; TCRdb stores in-frame clones only, minus some. The sample contains about 140,000 clones, 75% to 90% of which appear only once. V lost 5 bases, J lost 10 bases, and 12 bases stayed unmatched. CDR3 length: 16 amino acids. Germline V CDR1 and CDR2: WNHNN, SYGVQD (reference sequence). The data are from a study of cytomegalovirus exposure and HLA in healthy donors. The study's findings and limits: Overall, approximately 180 TCR beta chains were annotated as cytomegalovirus-associated. According to a later analysis, most TCR beta chains associated with CMV appeared HLA-restricted. What a later analysis showed was that several of the most significant clusters appeared linked to common viral pathogens. Donors belonging to an Asian-associated ancestry cluster reportedly showed fewer N-insertions in productive TCRs than the 666-donor mean, according to what a later analysis found.

The specimen sequenced was PBMCs. This clonotype was sampled from a female donor in good health and CMV-seronegative. The chain links TRBV10-1 to TRBJ2-2; TRBD2 agrees at 11 bases. CDR3 in amino acids: CASSLSGRAGLEELFF. The CDR3 DNA follows: TGCGCCAGCAGTCTTAGCGGGAGGGCCGGTTTAGAGGAGCTGTTTTTT.